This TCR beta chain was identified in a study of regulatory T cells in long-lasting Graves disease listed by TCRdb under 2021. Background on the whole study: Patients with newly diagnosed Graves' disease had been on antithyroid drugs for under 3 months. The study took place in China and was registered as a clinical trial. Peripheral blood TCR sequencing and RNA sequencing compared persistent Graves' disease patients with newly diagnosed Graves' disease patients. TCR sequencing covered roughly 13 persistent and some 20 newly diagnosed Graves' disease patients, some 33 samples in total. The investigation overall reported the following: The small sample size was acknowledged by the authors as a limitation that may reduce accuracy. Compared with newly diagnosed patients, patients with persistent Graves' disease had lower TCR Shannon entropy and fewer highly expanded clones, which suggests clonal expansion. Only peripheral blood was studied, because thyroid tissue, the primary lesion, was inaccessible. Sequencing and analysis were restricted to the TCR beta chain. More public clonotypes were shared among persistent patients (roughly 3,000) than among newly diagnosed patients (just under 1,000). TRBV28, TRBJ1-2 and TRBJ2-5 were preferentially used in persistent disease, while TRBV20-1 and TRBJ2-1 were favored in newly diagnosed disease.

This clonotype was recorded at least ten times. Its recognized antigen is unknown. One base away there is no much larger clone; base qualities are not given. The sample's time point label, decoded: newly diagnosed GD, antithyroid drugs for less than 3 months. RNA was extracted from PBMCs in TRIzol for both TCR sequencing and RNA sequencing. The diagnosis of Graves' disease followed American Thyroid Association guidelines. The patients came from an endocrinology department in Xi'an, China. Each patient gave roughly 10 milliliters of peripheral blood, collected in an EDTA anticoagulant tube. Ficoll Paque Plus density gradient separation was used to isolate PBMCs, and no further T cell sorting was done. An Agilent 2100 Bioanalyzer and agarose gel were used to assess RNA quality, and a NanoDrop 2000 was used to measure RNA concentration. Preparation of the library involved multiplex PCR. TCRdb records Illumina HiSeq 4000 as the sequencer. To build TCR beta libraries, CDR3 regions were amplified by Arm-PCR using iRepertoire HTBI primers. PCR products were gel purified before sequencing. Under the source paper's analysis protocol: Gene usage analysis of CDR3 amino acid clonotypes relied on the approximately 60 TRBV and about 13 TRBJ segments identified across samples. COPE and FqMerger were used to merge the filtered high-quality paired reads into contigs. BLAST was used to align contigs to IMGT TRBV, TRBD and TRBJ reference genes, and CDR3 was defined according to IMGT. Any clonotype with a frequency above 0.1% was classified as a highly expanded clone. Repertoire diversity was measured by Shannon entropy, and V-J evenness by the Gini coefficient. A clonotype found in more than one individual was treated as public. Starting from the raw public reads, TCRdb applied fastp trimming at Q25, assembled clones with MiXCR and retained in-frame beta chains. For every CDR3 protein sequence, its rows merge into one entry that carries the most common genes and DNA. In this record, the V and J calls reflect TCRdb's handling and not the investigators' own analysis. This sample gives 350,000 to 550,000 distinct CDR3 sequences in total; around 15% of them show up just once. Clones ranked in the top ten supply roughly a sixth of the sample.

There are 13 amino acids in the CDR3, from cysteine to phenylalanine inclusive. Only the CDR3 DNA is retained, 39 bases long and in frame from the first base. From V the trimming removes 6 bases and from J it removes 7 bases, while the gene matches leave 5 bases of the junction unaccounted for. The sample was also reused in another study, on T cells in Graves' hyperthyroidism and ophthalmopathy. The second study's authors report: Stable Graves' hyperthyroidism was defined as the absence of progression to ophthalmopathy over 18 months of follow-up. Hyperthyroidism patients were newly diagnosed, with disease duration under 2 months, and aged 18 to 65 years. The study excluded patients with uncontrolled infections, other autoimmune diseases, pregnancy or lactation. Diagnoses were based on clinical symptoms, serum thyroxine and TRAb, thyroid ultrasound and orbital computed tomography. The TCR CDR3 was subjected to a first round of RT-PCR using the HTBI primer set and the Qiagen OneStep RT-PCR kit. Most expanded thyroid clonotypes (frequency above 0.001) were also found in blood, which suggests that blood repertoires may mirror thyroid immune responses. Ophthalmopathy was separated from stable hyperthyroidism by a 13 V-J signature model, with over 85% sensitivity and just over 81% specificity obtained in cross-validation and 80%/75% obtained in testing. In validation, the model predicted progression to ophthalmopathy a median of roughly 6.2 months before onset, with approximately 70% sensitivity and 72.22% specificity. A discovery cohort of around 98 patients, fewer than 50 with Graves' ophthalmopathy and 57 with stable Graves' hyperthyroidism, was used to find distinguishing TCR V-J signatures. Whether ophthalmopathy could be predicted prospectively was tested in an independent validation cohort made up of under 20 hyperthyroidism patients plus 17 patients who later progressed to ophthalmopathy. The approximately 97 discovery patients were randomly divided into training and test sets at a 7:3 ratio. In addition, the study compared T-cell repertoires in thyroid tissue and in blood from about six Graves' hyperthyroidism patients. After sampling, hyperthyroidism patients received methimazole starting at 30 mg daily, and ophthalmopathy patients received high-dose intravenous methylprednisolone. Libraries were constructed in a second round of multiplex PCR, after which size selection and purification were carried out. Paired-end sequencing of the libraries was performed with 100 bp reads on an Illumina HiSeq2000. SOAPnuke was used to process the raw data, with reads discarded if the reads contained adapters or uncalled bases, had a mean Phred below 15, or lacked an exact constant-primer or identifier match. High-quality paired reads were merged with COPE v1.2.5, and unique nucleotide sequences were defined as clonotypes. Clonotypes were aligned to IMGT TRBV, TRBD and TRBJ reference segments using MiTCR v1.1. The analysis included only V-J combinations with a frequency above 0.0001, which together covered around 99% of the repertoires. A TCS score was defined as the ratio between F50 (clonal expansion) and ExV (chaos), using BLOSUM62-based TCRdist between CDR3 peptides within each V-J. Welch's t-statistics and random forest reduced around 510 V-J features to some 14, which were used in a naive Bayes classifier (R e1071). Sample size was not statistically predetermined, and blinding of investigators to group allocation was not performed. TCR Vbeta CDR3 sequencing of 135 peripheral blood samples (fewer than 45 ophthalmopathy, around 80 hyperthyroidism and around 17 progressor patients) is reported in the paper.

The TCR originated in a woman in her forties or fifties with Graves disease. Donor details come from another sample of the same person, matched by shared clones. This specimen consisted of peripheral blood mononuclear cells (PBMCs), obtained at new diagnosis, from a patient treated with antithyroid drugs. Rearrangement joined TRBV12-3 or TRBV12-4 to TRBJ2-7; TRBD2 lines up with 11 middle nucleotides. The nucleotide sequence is TGTGCCAGCAGACTAGCGGGAGTGAGGGAGCAGTACTTC. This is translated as CASRLAGVREQYF.